This entry lists 11 T cell receptor beta chains sequenced from one sample in a study of cytomegalovirus exposure and HLA in healthy donors. Sequencing used immunoSEQ multiplex PCR; TCRdb keeps in-frame clones, though not all of them. The repertoire includes hundreds of thousands of clones, about 88% of them detected once, and around 12% sits in the top ten. Input material: PBMCs. The origin of the receptors is a man between 18 and 35 years old in good health and CMV-seropositive.

The chain is built from TRBV6-4 and TRBJ2-3; 9 bases agree with TRBD1. After removal of 10 bases from V and 1 base from J, the junction contained 18 bases not matched to a gene. The CDR3 has 18 amino acids. Germline CDR1 MRHNA, CDR2 SNTAGT. This CDR3 reads CATWIRGQGGMCTDTQYF. The CDR3 nucleotides read TGTGCCACTTGGATCCGGGGACAGGGCGGCATGTGCACAGATACGCAGTATTTT.

This chain links TRBV30 with TRBJ2-7, with D unresolved. V lost 8 bases and J lost 2, with 10 bases in between. This CDR3 has 11 amino acids. Germline values: CDR1 GTSNPN, CDR2 SVGIG (reference sequence). CDR3 sequence: CAIQSAYEQYF. CDR3 bases: TGTGCCATCCAATCCGCCTACGAGCAGTACTTC.

This sequence joins TRBV9 and TRBJ2-7; D perhaps matches TRBD2 (5 bases). This CDR3 contains 16 residues. The germline gives CDR1 SGDLS, CDR2 YYNGEE. V shed 0 bases and J shed 6 bases, with 19 bases lying between them. CDR3 sequence (DNA): TGTGCCAGCAGCGTAGCTCTGGCGGGTTCTTACGGCGAGCAGTACTTC. This codes for CASSVALAGSYGEQYF.

The chain uses TRBV10-3 and TRBJ1-1, with D tentatively TRBD1 (5 bases). Trimming stripped 3 bases from V and 1 base from J, with 9 bases between. The CDR3 runs to 14 residues. Germline CDR1 and CDR2: ENHRY and SYGVKD. The CDR3 nucleotides are TGTGCCATCAGTGATTGGGGGGGGAACACTGAAGCTTTCTTT. It translates to CAISDWGGNTEAFF.

The rearrangement uses TRBV29-1 and TRBJ1-1; a possible D gene is TRBD1 (5 bases). Germline V gives CDR1 SQVTM, CDR2 ANQGSEA. This CDR3 spans 13 amino acids. Trimming pared 4 bases from V and 1 base from J, leaving 10 bases between. The CDR3 DNA reads TGCAGCGTTGCGCGGACACGGAACACTGAAGCTTTCTTT. Translating it yields CSVARTRNTEAFF.

The chain has TRBV2 and TRBJ2-2, with 8 positions matching TRBD2. After removal of 5 bases from V and 4 bases from J, the junction contained 6 bases not matched to a gene. The CDR3 has 15 amino acids. CDR1 is SNHLY, CDR2 FYNNEI, per germline. CDR3 amino acids: CASSPLSGGTGELFF. The CDR3 bases are TGTGCCAGCAGTCCCCTAAGCGGGGGCACCGGGGAGCTGTTTTTT.

The gene calls are TRBV7-2 and TRBJ2-2; 11 nucleotides agree with TRBD2. V lost 2 bases to trimming and J lost 5 bases; unmatched junction nucleotides: 7. There are 17 residues in the CDR3. Germline V gene sequence: CDR1 SGHTA, CDR2 FQGNSA. The CDR3 sequence is CASSLRSWTSGTGELFF. The DNA of the CDR3 is TGTGCCAGCAGCTTACGATCTTGGACTAGCGGGACCGGGGAGCTGTTTTTT.

The CDR3 sequence is CASSVMTGPYSGNTIYF. The CDR3, as DNA: TGTGCCAGCAGTGTCATGACAGGACCTTACTCTGGAAACACCATATATTTT. J is TRBJ1-3 and V is TRBV6-1; D perhaps matches TRBD1 (6 bases). Germline V gives CDR1 MNHNS, CDR2 SASEGT. Trimming cost V 4 bases and J 0 bases, with 16 bases left between them. CDR3 length: 17 residues.

V gene TRBV10-3 combines with J gene TRBJ1-2; the match to TRBD1 covers 7 bases. Germline-derived CDR1 and CDR2 are ENHRY and SYGVKD. With 6 bases clipped from V and 8 bases from J, the junction kept 21 bases outside the gene matches. This CDR3 contains 17 residues. The CDR3 DNA follows: TGTGCCATCAGCGGGGCCTCGAAGGGACAGCTACCTTACGGCTACACCTTC. Its translation: CAISGASKGQLPYGYTF.

The gene calls are TRBV28 and TRBJ2-1; TRBD1 matches 9 bases. V shed 7 bases and J 4 bases; nucleotides not matched to a gene: 8. The V gene's germline CDR1 is MDHEN and CDR2 SYDVKM. The CDR3 is made up of 15 amino acids. In DNA form, the CDR3 reads TGTGCCAGCACCAGCGAACAGGGGGCATACAATGAGCAGTTCTTC. It yields the protein CASTSEQGAYNEQFF.

The genes are TRBV27 and TRBJ2-1; TRBD2 aligns across 14 bases. Germline V gives CDR1 MNHEY, CDR2 SMNVEV (reference sequence). Losses at the gene ends were 11 bases for V and 7 bases for J; bases not matched to a gene: 10. This CDR3 region has 15 residues. The CDR3 loop reads CASTSGRAGINEQFF. DNA of the CDR3: TGTGCCTCGACTAGCGGGAGGGCGGGTATTAATGAGCAGTTCTTC.